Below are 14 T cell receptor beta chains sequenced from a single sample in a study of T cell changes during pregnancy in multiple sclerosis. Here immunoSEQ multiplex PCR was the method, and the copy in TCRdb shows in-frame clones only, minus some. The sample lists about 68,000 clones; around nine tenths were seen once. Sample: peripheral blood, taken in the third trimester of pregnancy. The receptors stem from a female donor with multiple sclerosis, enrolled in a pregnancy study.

CDR3 in amino acids: CASSFGQINQPQHF. The CDR3 region has the DNA TGTGCCAGCAGTTTTGGTCAGATAAATCAGCCCCAGCATTTT. This chain connects TRBV27 to TRBJ1-5; D gene unclear. With 3 bases removed from V and 4 bases from J, the gap between germline ends came to 10 bases. The CDR3 has 14 amino acids. From germline, CDR1 is MNHEY and CDR2 SMNVEV (reference sequence).

The CDR3 DNA reads as TGTGCCAGCAGTCACAGGGGGCTGGGTAGTGGCTACACCTTC. It specifies CASSHRGLGSGYTF. The chain couples TRBV6-5 to TRBJ1-2; TRBD1 aligns across 9 bases. The trim removed 5 bases at V and 7 bases at J, leaving 8 bases unmatched. Germline V CDR1 and CDR2: MNHEY, SVGAGI. This CDR3 contains 14 residues.

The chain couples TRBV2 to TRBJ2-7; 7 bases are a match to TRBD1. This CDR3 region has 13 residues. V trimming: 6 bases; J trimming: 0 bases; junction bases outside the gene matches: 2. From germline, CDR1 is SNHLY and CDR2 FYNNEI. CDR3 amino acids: CASRRQGSYEQYF. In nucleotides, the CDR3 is TGTGCCAGCAGGAGACAGGGCTCCTACGAGCAGTACTTC.

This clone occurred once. This chain's CDR3 is CASSQGLVTYNEQFF. The CDR3, as DNA: TGCGCCAGCAGCCAAGGACTCGTTACCTACAATGAGCAGTTCTTC. V is TRBV4-1 and J is TRBJ2-1; D gene ambiguous. Germline CDR1 MGHRA, CDR2 YSYEKL. V was clipped by 1 base and J by 2 bases, with 9 bases between them. CDR3 length: 15 amino acids.

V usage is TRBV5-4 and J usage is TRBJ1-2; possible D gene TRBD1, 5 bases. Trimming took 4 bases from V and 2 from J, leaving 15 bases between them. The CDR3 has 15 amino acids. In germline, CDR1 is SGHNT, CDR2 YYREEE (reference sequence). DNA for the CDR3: TGTGCCAGCAGCCCGGAAGACAGCGGGAACTATGGCTACACCTTC. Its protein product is CASSPEDSGNYGYTF.

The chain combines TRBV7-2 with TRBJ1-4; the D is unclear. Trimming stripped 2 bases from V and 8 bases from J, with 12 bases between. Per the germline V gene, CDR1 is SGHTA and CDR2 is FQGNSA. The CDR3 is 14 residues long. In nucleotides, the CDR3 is TGTGCCAGCAGCTTATCAGCGGTTGGGGAAAAACTGTTTTTT. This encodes CASSLSAVGEKLFF.

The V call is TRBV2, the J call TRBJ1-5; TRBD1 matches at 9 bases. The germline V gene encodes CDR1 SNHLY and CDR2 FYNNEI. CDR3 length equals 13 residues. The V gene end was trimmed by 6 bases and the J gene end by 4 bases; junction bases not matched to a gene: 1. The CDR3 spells CASRTGGNQPQHF. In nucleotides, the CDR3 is TGTGCCAGCAGGACAGGGGGAAATCAGCCCCAGCATTTT.

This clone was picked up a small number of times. The CDR3 protein is CASSLRQGSITGELFF. The CDR3 DNA sequence: TGTGCCAGCAGCCTCAGACAGGGAAGTATCACCGGGGAGCTGTTTTTT. The genes are TRBV13 and TRBJ2-2; 7 bases line up with TRBD1. The V and J ends lost 5 bases and 4 bases, in that order; junction bases with no gene match: 10. The CDR3 is 16 amino acids. Germline V CDR1 and CDR2: PRHDT, FYEKMQ (reference sequence). Full variable domain (outside the CDR3, taken from reference TRBV13 and TRBJ2-2): AAGVIQSPRHLIKEKRETATLKCYPIPRHDTVYWYQQGPGQDPQFLISFYEKMQSDKGSIPDRFSAQQFSDYHSELNMSSLELGDSALYFCASSLRQGSITGELFFGEGSRLTVL.

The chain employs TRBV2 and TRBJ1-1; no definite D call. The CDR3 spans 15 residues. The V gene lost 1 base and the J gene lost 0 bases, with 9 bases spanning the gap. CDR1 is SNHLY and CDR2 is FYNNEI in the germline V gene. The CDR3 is CASSEEVGLNTEAFF. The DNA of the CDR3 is TGTGCCAGCAGTGAAGAGGTTGGGCTGAACACTGAAGCTTTCTTT.

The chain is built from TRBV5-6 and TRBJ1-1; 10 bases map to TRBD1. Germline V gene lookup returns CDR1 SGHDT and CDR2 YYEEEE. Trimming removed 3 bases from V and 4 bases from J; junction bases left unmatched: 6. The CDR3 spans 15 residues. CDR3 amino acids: CASSYPGQGTTEAFF. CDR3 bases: TGTGCCAGCAGCTACCCGGGACAGGGGACCACTGAAGCTTTCTTT.

In nucleotides, the CDR3 is TGTGCCATCAGTACCCGCAGGGAGGGTCAGCCCCAGCATTTT. Translation gives CAISTRREGQPQHF. The genes are TRBV10-3 and TRBJ1-5, with D possibly being TRBD1 (5 bases). This CDR3 has 14 residues. CDR1 is ENHRY and CDR2 is SYGVKD in the germline V gene. Trimming took 5 bases from V and 6 from J, leaving 14 bases between them.

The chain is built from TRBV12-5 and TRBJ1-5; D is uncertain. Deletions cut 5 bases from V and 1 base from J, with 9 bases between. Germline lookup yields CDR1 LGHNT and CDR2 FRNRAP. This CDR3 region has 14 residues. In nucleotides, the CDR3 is TGTGCTAGTGGTCCCGGACTGAGCAATCAGCCCCAGCATTTT. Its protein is CASGPGLSNQPQHF.

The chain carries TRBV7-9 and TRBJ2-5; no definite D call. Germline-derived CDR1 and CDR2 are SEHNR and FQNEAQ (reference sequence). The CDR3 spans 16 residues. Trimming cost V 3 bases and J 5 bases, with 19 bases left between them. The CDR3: CASSLTRVQTRETQYF. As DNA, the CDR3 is TGTGCCAGCAGCTTGACGCGCGTACAGACCCGGGAGACCCAGTACTTC.

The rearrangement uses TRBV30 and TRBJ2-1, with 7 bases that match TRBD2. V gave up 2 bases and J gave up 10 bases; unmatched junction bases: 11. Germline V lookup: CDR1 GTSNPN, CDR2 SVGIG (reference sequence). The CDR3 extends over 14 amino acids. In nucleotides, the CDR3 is TGTGCCTGGAGTCTGGGCGGGAGTTGGGACGAGCAGTTCTTC. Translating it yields CAWSLGGSWDEQFF.